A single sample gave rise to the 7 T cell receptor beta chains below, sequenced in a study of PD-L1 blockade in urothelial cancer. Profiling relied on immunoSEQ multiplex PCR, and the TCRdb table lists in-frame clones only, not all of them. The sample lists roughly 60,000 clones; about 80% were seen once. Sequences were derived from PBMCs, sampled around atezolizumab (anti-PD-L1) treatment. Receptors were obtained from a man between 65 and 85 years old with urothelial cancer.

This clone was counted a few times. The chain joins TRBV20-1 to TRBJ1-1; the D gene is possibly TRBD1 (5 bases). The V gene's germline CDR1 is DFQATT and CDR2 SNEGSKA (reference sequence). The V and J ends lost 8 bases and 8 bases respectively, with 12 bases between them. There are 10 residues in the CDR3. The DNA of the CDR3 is TGCAGTCTCGGGGGTGCAGAAGCTTTCTTT. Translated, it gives CSLGGAEAFF.

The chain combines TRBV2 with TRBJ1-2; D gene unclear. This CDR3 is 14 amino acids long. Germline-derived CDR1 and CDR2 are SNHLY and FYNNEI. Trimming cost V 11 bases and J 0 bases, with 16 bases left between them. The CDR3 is CAGTSFLANYGYTF. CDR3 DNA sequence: TGTGCCGGCACCTCGTTCTTAGCTAACTATGGCTACACCTTC.

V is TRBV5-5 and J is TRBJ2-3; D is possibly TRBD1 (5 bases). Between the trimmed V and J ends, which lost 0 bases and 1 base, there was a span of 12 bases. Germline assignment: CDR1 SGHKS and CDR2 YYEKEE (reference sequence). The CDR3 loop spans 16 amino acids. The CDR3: CASSLGARVGTDTQYF. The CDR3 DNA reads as TGTGCCAGCAGCTTGGGGGCCAGGGTTGGCACAGATACGCAGTATTTT. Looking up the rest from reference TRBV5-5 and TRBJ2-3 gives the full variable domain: DAGVTQSPTHLIKTRGQQVTLRCSPISGHKSVSWYQQVLGQGPQFIFQYYEKEERGRGNFPDRFSARQFPNYSSELNVNALLLGDSALYLCASSLGARVGTDTQYFGPGTRLTVL.

The CDR3 bases are TGCAGCGTCGGGACAGAGAGCAATCAGCCCCAGCATTTT. Translated, it gives CSVGTESNQPQHF. V gene TRBV29-1 combines with J gene TRBJ1-5; TRBD1 agrees at 7 bases. The CDR3 consists of 13 residues. V gave up 6 bases and J gave up 1 base; unmatched junction bases: 3. The germline V gene encodes CDR1 SQVTM and CDR2 ANQGSEA.

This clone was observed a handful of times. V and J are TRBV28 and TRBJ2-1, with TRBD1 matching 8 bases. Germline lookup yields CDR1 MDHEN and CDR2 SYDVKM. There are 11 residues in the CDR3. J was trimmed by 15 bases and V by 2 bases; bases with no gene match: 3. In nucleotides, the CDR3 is TGTGCCAGCAGTTTAACAGGGGGACGGTTCTTC. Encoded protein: CASSLTGGRFF. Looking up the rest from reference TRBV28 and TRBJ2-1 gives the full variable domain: DVKVTQSSRYLVKRTGEKVFLECVQDMDHENMFWYRQDPGLGLRLIYFSYDVKMKEKGDIPEGYSVSREKKERFSLILESASTNQTSMYLCASSLTGGRFFGPGTRLTVL.

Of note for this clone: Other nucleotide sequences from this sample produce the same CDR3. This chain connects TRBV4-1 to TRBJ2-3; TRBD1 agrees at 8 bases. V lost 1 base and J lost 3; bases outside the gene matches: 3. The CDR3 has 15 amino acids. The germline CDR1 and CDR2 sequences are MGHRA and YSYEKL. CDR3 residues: CASSQGQGRTDTQYF. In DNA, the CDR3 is TGCGCCAGCAGCCAAGGACAGGGGAGAACAGATACGCAGTATTTT.

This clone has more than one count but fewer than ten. The CDR3 region has the DNA TGTGCCAGCAGCTTCCCAGGGACTAGCGCGAACACCGGGGAGCTGTTTTTT. It is translated as CASSFPGTSANTGELFF. The gene calls are TRBV7-6 and TRBJ2-2, with 10 bases aligning to TRBD2. CDR1 is SGHVS, CDR2 FNYEAQ, per germline. V dropped 3 bases and J dropped 0; count of bases not matched to a gene: 4. The CDR3 has 17 residues.